Listed below are T cell receptor beta chains from one sample, sequenced in a study of graft-versus-host responses after intestinal transplantation. Antigens of these TCRs are unknown. Method: immunoSEQ multiplex PCR; TCRdb's copy keeps in-frame clones and lacks some. Here the sample spans more than 85,000 clones, less than 95% being singletons. The source was unstimulated CD8+ T cells sorted from spleen or lymph node cells, collected before transplant. These receptors originate from a human donor who was the organ donor for an intestinal transplant. The CDR3 runs from the conserved cysteine through the conserved F or W. Fields, in order: clone size, CDR3 length, J gene, V gene, D gene, CDR3 DNA, CDR3 protein. A D gene is named only where the DNA matches it firmly. The size entry is marked missing in some rows and otherwise reads once, few, many or a size class.

>-|15|TRBJ2-3|TRBV28|-
TGTGCCAGCAGAGAGGGACTTAGGGGTACAGATACGCAGTATTTT
CASREGLRGTDTQYF
>-|13|TRBJ1-2|TRBV14|-
TGTGCCAGCAGCCCCACAAATCCCTATGGCTACACCTTC
CASSPTNPYGYTF
>-|11|TRBJ2-7|TRBV7-9|-
TGTGCTTCCGCCGGAGACTACGAGCAGTACTTC
CASAGDYEQYF
>-|18|TRBJ1-1|TRBV4-1|TRBD1
TGCGCCAGCAGCTCATATCCCGGGACAGGGAAACGGGACACTGAAGCTTTCTTT
CASSSYPGTGKRDTEAFF
>-|18|TRBJ2-2|TRBV19|-
TGTGCCAGTAGTATCCCGGGACTGGCGATCCTTAACACCGGGGAGCTGTTTTTT
CASSIPGLAILNTGELFF
>-|15|TRBJ2-3|TRBV9|-
TGTGCCAGCAGCGTTCTAGCGACTAGCACAGATACGCAGTATTTT
CASSVLATSTDTQYF
>-|13|TRBJ1-2|TRBV5-4|-
TGTGCCATCACGAGGGACAATTTCTATGGCTACACCTTC
CAITRDNFYGYTF
>-|14|TRBJ1-6|TRBV5-1|-
TGCGCCAGCAGCTTGCACAGGTATAATTCACCCCTCCACTTT
CASSLHRYNSPLHF
>-|16|TRBJ2-1|TRBV27|TRBD2
TGTGCCAGCAGTCAAACTAGCGGGAGGCCCATGGATGAGCAGTTCTTC
CASSQTSGRPMDEQFF
>-|14|TRBJ2-5|TRBV7-8|TRBD1
TGTGCCAGCAGACCGGACAGGGGGCAAGAGACCCAGTACTTC
CASRPDRGQETQYF
>-|14|TRBJ2-1|TRBV28|-
TGTGCCAGCAGTCCACCGGACTATTACAATGAGCAGTTCTTC
CASSPPDYYNEQFF
>-|15|TRBJ2-1|TRBV9|-
TGTGCCAGCAGCGTAGGAGGCGGCTCCTACAATGAGCAGTTCTTC
CASSVGGGSYNEQFF
>-|19|TRBJ2-4|TRBV5-1|TRBD1
TGCGCCAGCAGCTTGGGTACAGGGGGCTCTCTCTCGATAGGAAACATTCAGTACTTC
CASSLGTGGSLSIGNIQYF
>-|14|TRBJ1-2|TRBV30|-
TGTGCCTGGAGTGTAGGGGCAGGGGACTATGGCTACACCTTC
CAWSVGAGDYGYTF
>-|16|TRBJ2-3|TRBV7-3|TRBD2
TGTGCCAGCAGCTTATGGGCGGGGGATTTGACAGATACGCAGTATTTT
CASSLWAGDLTDTQYF
>-|14|TRBJ2-1|TRBV18|TRBD1
TGTGCCAGCTCAACGACAGGGTTTAGCTATGAGCAGTTCTTC
CASSTTGFSYEQFF
>-|15|TRBJ1-1|TRBV7-6|TRBD1
TGTGCCAGCAGCCTACGGGACAGGGAGGGCTCTGAAGCTTTCTTT
CASSLRDREGSEAFF
>once|11|TRBJ2-7|TRBV23-1|TRBD2
TGCGCCAGCAGCGGGGGGAGAGAGCAGTACTTC
CASSGGREQYF
>once|15|TRBJ2-7|TRBV4-1|TRBD1
TGCGCCAGCAGCCCCAAAGACGACAGGGTCTACGAGCAGTACTTC
CASSPKDDRVYEQYF
>-|17|TRBJ2-3|TRBV4-1|TRBD2
TGCGCCAGCAGCCAAGATCCAGCGGGGGGCGACACAGATACGCAGTATTTT
CASSQDPAGGDTDTQYF
>few|15|TRBJ2-1|TRBV30|TRBD2
TGTGCCTGGAGTGTACTAAGCGGGAGTCAGAATGAGCAGTTCTTC
CAWSVLSGSQNEQFF
>-|13|TRBJ2-2|TRBV9|TRBD2
TGTGCCAGCTGGGGGGGAGACACCGGGGAGCTGTTTTTT
CASWGGDTGELFF
>-|16|TRBJ2-4|TRBV28|TRBD1
TGTGCCAGCAGTTTAACAGGGGTACTAGCCAAAAACATTCAGTACTTC
CASSLTGVLAKNIQYF
>-|14|TRBJ1-2|TRBV9|TRBD1
TGTGCCAGCAGCGAGATACAGGGGGCCGATGGCTACACCTTC
CASSEIQGADGYTF
>-|12|TRBJ2-2|TRBV19|-
TGTGCCAGTAGTTTTGGAGGAGGGGAGCTGTTTTTT
CASSFGGGELFF
>-|15|TRBJ2-5|TRBV2|-
TGTGCCAGCAGCGAAATCGGCCCCCGACAAGGGACCCAGTACTTC
CASSEIGPRQGTQYF
>-|15|TRBJ1-2|TRBV30|TRBD1
TGTGCCTGGGGGCGGTGGACAGGCCTGAACTATGGCTACACCTTC
CAWGRWTGLNYGYTF
>-|18|TRBJ2-3|TRBV29-1|-
TGCAGCGCCGCCCGTGCCAGGGAACCTTTGTCTAGCACAGATACGCAGTATTTT
CSAARAREPLSSTDTQYF
>-|14|TRBJ2-5|TRBV6-5|-
TGTGCCAGCACCCTACAGGGACCCCAAGAGACCCAGTACTTC
CASTLQGPQETQYF
>-|14|TRBJ2-2|TRBV27|-
TGTGCCAGCAGTTTCTTTAGAGGCACCGGGGAGCTGTTTTTT
CASSFFRGTGELFF
>-|17|TRBJ2-1|TRBV27|TRBD2
TGTGCCAGCAGTTTACCCTCACTAGCGGGGTTATACAATGAGCAGTTCTTC
CASSLPSLAGLYNEQFF
>-|16|TRBJ1-1|TRBV21-1|-
TGTGCCAGCAGCTATTTAGATCCCGGGAGGAACACTGAAGCTTTCTTT
CASSYLDPGRNTEAFF
>-|14|TRBJ2-7|TRBV12-5|TRBD2
TGTGCTAGTGGCCAGCGGGGGCCTGCCTACGAGCAGTACTTC
CASGQRGPAYEQYF
>-|14|TRBJ2-5|TRBV4-2|-
TGTGCCAGCAGCCAAGACAGGGATCCGGAGACCCAGTACTTC
CASSQDRDPETQYF
>-|14|TRBJ1-2|TRBV29-1|TRBD1
TGCAGCGCCGCAGGGGGCTCGTATTCTGAGGGCTACACCTTC
CSAAGGSYSEGYTF
>once|16|TRBJ2-7|TRBV21-1|-
TGTGCCAGCAGCAAAGCCACAGGTTACTCCCCGCTCGAGCAGTACTTC
CASSKATGYSPLEQYF
>once|14|TRBJ2-3|TRBV6-5|-
TGTGCCAGCAGCGGGGGGCCAAACACAGATACGCAGTATTTT
CASSGGPNTDTQYF
>-|20|TRBJ2-1|TRBV15|-
TGTGCCACCAGCAGAGATAAGATCGGGAGTTTGGGGTCAAGGGTCTATGAGCAGTTCTTC
CATSRDKIGSLGSRVYEQFF
>-|15|TRBJ1-3|TRBV4-2|-
TGTGCCAGCAGCCAAGTAACAGGGTCCGGAAACACCATATATTTT
CASSQVTGSGNTIYF
>-|15|TRBJ2-2|TRBV11-3|-
TGTGCCAGCAGCTCCCGAACCGACATAACCGGGGAGCTGTTTTTT
CASSSRTDITGELFF
>-|16|TRBJ2-1|TRBV7-8|TRBD2
TGTGCCAGCAGCCCAGGAAGCGGGAGAGTCGACAATGAGCAGTTCTTC
CASSPGSGRVDNEQFF
>-|16|TRBJ2-3|TRBV18|TRBD2
TGTGCCAGCTCACCACAGGGTGACGGGAGGGGAGATACGCAGTATTTT
CASSPQGDGRGDTQYF
>-|15|TRBJ2-3|TRBV5-4|TRBD2
TGTGCCAGCAGCTTAAAGCGGGAGAGCACAGATACGCAGTATTTT
CASSLKRESTDTQYF
>-|14|TRBJ1-2|TRBV13|-
TGTGCCAGCACCACGGGGGGAGGGACGTATGGCTACACCTTC
CASTTGGGTYGYTF
>-|13|TRBJ2-1|TRBV14|-
TGTGCCAGCCACCAGACTGGCTACAATGAGCAGTTCTTC
CASHQTGYNEQFF
>once|16|TRBJ2-5|TRBV14|TRBD2
TGTGCCAGCAGCCCTACGGGGACTAGCGGGACAAAGACCCAGTACTTC
CASSPTGTSGTKTQYF
>-|13|TRBJ2-7|TRBV7-3|-
TGTGCCAGCAGCGTGATAGGGGGTGCCGAGCAGTACTTC
CASSVIGGAEQYF
>once|18|TRBJ1-1|TRBV5-1|TRBD1
TGCGCCAGCAGCTTCTTTCCCGGACAGGCCATTGTTGACACTGAAGCTTTCTTT
CASSFFPGQAIVDTEAFF
>-|16|TRBJ2-2|TRBV11-3|TRBD1
TGTGCCAGCACCGACTTAGACAGGGGCGACACCGGGGAGCTGTTTTTT
CASTDLDRGDTGELFF
>-|13|TRBJ2-5|TRBV10-3|-
TGTGCCATCAGTGAGCGGGGGCAAGAGACCCAGTACTTC
CAISERGQETQYF
>-|14|TRBJ1-2|TRBV7-9|-
TGTGCCAGCAGCTTGGCAGGGGTCATTTATGGCTACACCTTC
CASSLAGVIYGYTF
>-|18|TRBJ1-2|TRBV2|-
TGTGCCAGCAGTGAAGATACGGACAGCCCCTATAATTTCGGGGGCTACACCTTC
CASSEDTDSPYNFGGYTF